The next 3 T cell receptor beta chains were all read from a single sample in a study of CD8+CD57+ T cells in acquired aplastic anemia. It was genomic DNA that served as the template for profiling TCR beta VDJ and CDR3. TCRdb itself ran the reads through MiXCR, one entry per CDR3 protein. The sample contains 260,000 or so distinct CDR3 sequences, roughly 82% of which appear only once. Before being chosen for sequencing, patients had shown CD8+CD57+ cell expansion by flow cytometry. Material for sequencing was sorted CD4+, CD8+, or CD8+CD57+ T cells (not recorded which) from PBMCs. The receptors stem from a human donor with aplastic anemia.

This clonotype was seen a few times. The chain recombines TRBV2 with TRBJ2-3; 13 bases map to TRBD2. The germline gives CDR1 SNHLY, CDR2 FYNNEI. V lost 4 bases, J lost 5 bases, and 3 bases stayed unmatched. This CDR3 has 15 residues. Here the CDR3 DNA reads TGTGCCAGCAGTGGACTAGCGGGAGGTGGAGATACGCAGTATTTT. Residues: CASSGLAGGGDTQYF.

Notes on this clonotype: Because the CDR3 is missing its conserved closing phenylalanine or tryptophan, this is likely a read error. The DNA is omitted, as the CDR3 cannot be located on it reliably, and the CDR3 follows TCRdb's listing. The rearrangement joins TRBV15 to TRBJ2-7. Inclusive of both ends, the CDR3 amounts to 18 amino acids. In germline, CDR1 is LNHNV, CDR2 YYDKDF (reference sequence). The CDR3 spells CATSRGSDGEAQYFGQYT.

The chain uses TRBV20-1 and TRBJ1-1; D is possibly TRBD1 (5 bases). The CDR3 is 11 residues long. Trimming removed 5 bases at V and 7 bases at J, with 11 bases between. Germline V gene lookup returns CDR1 DFQATT and CDR2 SNEGSKA (reference sequence). In DNA form, the CDR3 reads TGCAGTGCTTTCCAGGGATTTGAAGCTTTCTTT. Translating it yields CSAFQGFEAFF.